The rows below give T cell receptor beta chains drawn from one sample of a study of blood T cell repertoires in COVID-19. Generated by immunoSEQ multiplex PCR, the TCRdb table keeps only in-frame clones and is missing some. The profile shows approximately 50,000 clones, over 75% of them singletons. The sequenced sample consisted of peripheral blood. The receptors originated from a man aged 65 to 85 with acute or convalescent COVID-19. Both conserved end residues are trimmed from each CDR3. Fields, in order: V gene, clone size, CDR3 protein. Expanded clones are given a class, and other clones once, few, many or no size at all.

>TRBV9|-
ASSAGTGNVQPQH
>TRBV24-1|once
ATSDPGQATYEQY
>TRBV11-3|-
ASSPGQGPYEQY
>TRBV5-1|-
ASRPQGADQPQH
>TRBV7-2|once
ASSSGTGKVQF
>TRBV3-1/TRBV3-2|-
ASSQGTTDTQY
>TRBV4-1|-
ASSQDPRDRAY
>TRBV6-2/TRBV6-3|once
ASSFEVAVSYNEQF
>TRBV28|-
ASSLSRRDRGTSNYGYT
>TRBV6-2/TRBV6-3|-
ASSPNSGTLAKNIQY
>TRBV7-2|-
ASSLAGLDGELF
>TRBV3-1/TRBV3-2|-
ASSQGGVSLYGYT
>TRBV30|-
AWSRGANEKLF